Listed below are T cell receptor beta chains from one sample, sequenced in a study of shared clonotypes between healthy human individuals. Assay: immunoSEQ multiplex PCR; the TCRdb copy retains only in-frame clones and omits some. The data contain roughly 2.4 million clones, approximately 95% of them singletons. The sample comprised naive CD4+ T cells sorted from blood. The receptors come from a man aged 18 to 29 in good health. Each CDR3 is given with its conserved first and last residue. D genes are given only for firm matches.

CASSSRDRGLSSEAFF	TRBV5-6	TRBJ1-1	TRBD1
CASRYKETQYF	TRBV7-2	TRBJ2-5	NA
CAGLRGLNTGELFF	TRBV5-4	TRBJ2-2	NA
CASSLGWTSGPTDTQYF	TRBV5-4	TRBJ2-3	TRBD2
CASSLGTGGRQETQYF	TRBV11-3	TRBJ2-5	TRBD1
CASRFLWGPNTEAFF	TRBV5-1	TRBJ1-1	NA
CAWVVREGTGELFF	TRBV30	TRBJ2-2	TRBD2
CASSLVWIGDEQFF	TRBV7-2	TRBJ2-1	NA
CASRPGSQPQHF	TRBV2	TRBJ1-5	NA
CASRQTVGGYTF	TRBV6-5	TRBJ1-2	NA
CASSLTAGGAYEQYF	TRBV5-4	TRBJ2-7	TRBD2
CASSIMGPGETQYF	TRBV19	TRBJ2-5	NA
CASSARDEDYGYTF	TRBV9	TRBJ1-2	NA
CASSISAGGLYEQYF	TRBV19	TRBJ2-7	TRBD2
CASSARGNTNEKLFF	TRBV25-1	TRBJ1-4	TRBD1
CASSKQAENTEAFF	TRBV6-1	TRBJ1-1	NA
CASSTPGISYEQYF	TRBV27	TRBJ2-7	NA
CASSLANGLSGNTIYF	TRBV5-4	TRBJ1-3	NA
CASTILTGTHSYNEQFF	TRBV28	TRBJ2-1	NA
CASSYRSAVRETQYF	TRBV5-4	TRBJ2-5	NA
CASRRQGSSYEQYF	TRBV5-6	TRBJ2-7	NA
CASSGGTGNSPLHF	TRBV5-1	TRBJ1-6	TRBD1
CAISESTGRKETQYF	TRBV10-3	TRBJ2-5	TRBD1
CAISESQSYEQYF	TRBV10-3	TRBJ2-7	NA
CASSQPPTGPLHF	TRBV6-5	TRBJ1-6	NA
CAKIVQLSGRETDTQYF	TRBV27	TRBJ2-3	TRBD2
CASGLVQGPRETQYF	TRBV12-5	TRBJ2-5	TRBD1
CASSLPMEGEQYF	TRBV7-2	TRBJ2-7	NA
CASSRSAEGQAFF	TRBV5-1	TRBJ1-1	NA
CASSPREALNTEAFF	TRBV5-1	TRBJ1-1	NA
CAISDPVNPEAFF	TRBV10-3	TRBJ1-1	NA
CASSLVSGTDTQYF	TRBV7-2	TRBJ2-3	NA
CASSIATGNYGYTF	TRBV6-1	TRBJ1-2	TRBD1
CASTPPAATGGGYTF	TRBV7-2	TRBJ1-2	TRBD1
CASSAGTGGLNEKLFF	TRBV5-1	TRBJ1-4	TRBD1
CASSYDTYNSPLHF	TRBV6-5	TRBJ1-6	NA
CASSLGGAETQYF	TRBV28	TRBJ2-5	NA
CASSYSPGGPMDEQFF	TRBV6-5	TRBJ2-1	NA
CASSFDRGPDEQYF	TRBV7-9	TRBJ2-7	TRBD1
CASSQDLTSGGRTYTGELFF	TRBV4-1	TRBJ2-2	TRBD2
CASSLGQGGYYEQYF	TRBV5-6	TRBJ2-7	NA
CASSQVGQNYGYTF	TRBV4-2	TRBJ1-2	NA
CASSSSHPNLSYNSPLHF	TRBV28	TRBJ1-6	NA
CASSFDRVGLAFF	TRBV14	TRBJ1-1	TRBD1
CASMGAGIAKNIQYF	TRBV28	TRBJ2-4	NA
CASSHVMGIDQPQHF	TRBV4-1	TRBJ1-5	NA
CASSYEGAYEQYF	TRBV5-1	TRBJ2-7	TRBD1
CASSLNTGAGNTIYF	TRBV5-6	TRBJ1-3	TRBD1
CASSPGSGGSYEQYF	TRBV18	TRBJ2-7	TRBD2